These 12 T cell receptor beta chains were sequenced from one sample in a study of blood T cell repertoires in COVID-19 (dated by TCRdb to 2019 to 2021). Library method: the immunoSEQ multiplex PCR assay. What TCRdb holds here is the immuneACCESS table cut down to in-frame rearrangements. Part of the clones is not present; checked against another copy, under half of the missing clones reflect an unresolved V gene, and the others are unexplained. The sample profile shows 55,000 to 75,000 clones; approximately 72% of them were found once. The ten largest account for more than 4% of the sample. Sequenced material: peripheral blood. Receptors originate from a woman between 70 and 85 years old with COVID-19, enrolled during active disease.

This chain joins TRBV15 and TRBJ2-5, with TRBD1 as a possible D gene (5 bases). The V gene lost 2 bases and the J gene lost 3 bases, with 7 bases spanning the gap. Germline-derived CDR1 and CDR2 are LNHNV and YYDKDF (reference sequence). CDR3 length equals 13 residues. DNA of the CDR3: TGTGCCACCAGCAGACAGGGTGAAGAGACCCAGTACTTC. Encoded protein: CATSRQGEETQYF.

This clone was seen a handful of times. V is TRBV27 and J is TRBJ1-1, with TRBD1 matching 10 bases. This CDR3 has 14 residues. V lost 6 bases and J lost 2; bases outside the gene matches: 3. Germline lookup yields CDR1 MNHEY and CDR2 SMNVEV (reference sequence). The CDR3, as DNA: TGTGCCAGCAGCAAGACAGGGGGCAACACTGAAGCTTTCTTT. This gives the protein CASSKTGGNTEAFF.

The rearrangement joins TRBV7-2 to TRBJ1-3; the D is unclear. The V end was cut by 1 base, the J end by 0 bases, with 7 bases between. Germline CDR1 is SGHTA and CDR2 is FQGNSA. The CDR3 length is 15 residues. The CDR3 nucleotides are TGTGCCAGCAGCTTAGGCGGAAACTCTGGAAACACCATATATTTT. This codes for CASSLGGNSGNTIYF.

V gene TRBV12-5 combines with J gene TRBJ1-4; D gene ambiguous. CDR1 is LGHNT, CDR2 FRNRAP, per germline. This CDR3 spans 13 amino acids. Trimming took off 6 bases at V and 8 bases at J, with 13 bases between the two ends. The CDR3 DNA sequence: TGTGCTAGTGGCGGGCAGGAGGGAGAAAAACTGTTTTTT. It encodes CASGGQEGEKLFF. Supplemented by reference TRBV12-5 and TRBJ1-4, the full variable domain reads DARVTQTPRHKVTEMGQEVTMRCQPILGHNTVFWYRQTMMQGLELLAYFRNRAPLDDSGMPKDRFSAEMPDATLATLKIQPSEPRDSAVYFCASGGQEGEKLFFGSGTQLSVL.

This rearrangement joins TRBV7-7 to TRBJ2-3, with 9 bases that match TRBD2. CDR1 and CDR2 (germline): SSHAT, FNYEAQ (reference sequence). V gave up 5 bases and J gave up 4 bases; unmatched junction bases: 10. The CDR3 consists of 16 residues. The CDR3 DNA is TGTGCCAGCAGCGCCGGCCTAGCGGGGTTGGCAGATACGCAGTATTTT. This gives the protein CASSAGLAGLADTQYF. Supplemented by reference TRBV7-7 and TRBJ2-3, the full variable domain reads GAGVSQSPRYKVTKRGQDVTLRCDPISSHATLYWYQQALGQGPEFLTYFNYEAQPDKSGLPSDRFSAERPEGSISTLTIQRTEQRDSAMYRCASSAGLAGLADTQYFGPGTRLTVL.

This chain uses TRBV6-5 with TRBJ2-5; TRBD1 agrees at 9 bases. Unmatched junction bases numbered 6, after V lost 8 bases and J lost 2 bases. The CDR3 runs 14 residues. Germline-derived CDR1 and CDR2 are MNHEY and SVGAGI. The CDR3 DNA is TGTGCCAGCCGGGACAGGGTCGGGCAAGAGACCCAGTACTTC. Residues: CASRDRVGQETQYF.

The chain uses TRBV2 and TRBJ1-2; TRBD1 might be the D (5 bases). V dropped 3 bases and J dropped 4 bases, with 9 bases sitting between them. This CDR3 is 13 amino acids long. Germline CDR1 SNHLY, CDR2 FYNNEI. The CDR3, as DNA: TGTGCCAGCAGTGAGCAGGGAGGCTATGGCTACACCTTC. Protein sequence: CASSEQGGYGYTF.

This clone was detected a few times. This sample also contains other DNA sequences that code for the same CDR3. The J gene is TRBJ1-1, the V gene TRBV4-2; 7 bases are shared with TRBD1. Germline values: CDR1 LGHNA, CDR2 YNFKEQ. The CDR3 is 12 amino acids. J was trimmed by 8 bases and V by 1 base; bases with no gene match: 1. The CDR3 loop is CASSQVQGEAFF. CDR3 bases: TGTGCCAGCAGCCAAGTACAGGGGGAAGCTTTCTTT.

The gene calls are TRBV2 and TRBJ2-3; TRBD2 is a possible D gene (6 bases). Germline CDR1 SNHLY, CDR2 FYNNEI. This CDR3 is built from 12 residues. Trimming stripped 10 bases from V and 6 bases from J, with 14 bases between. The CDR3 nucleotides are TGTGCCACCCCGGGAGACGGGGATACGCAGTATTTT. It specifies CATPGDGDTQYF.

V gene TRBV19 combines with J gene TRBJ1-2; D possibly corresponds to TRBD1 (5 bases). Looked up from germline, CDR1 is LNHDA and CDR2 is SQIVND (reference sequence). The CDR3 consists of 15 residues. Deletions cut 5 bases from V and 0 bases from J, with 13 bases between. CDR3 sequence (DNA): TGTGCCAGTAGTTCCGACAGAGGAGCTAACTATGGCTACACCTTC. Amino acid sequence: CASSSDRGANYGYTF.

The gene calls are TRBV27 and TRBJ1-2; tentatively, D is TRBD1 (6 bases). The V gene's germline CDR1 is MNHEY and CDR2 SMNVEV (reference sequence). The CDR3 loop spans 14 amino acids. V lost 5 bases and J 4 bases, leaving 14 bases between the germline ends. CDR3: CASSPSRGPYGYTF. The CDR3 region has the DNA TGTGCCAGCAGTCCCAGCAGGGGCCCCTATGGCTACACCTTC.

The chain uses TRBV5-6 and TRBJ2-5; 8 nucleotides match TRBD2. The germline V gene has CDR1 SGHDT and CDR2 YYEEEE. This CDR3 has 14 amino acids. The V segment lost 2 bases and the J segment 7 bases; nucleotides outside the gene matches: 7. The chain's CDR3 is CASSFPGLGSTQYF. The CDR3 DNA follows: TGTGCCAGCAGCTTCCCGGGACTAGGATCGACCCAGTACTTC.